This T cell receptor (beta chain) stems from a study of blood T cell repertoires in COVID-19. Study-level background: The United States, Italy and Spain provided the acute and convalescent COVID-19 samples.

In the original analysis: Quantification of nucleated cells was approximated via reference gene primer amplification. This table comes from immunoSEQ multiplex PCR, and its TCRdb copy is limited to in-frame clones, with some not included. V and J calls and clone size are copied from that table; D and trimming were computed from the DNA. Among 95,000 to 150,000 clones listed, roughly three quarters were seen once. Trimming took 7 bases from V and 1 from J, leaving 13 bases between them. CDR1 SQVTM and CDR2 ANQGSEA come from the germline V gene. This CDR3 is built from 13 residues. This TCR came from an elderly woman with acute or convalescent COVID-19. The chain links TRBV29-1 to TRBJ1-1; the D gene is possibly TRBD1 (5 bases). The sample taken for sequencing was peripheral blood. The chain's CDR3 is CSGQGGGNTEAFF. CDR3 nucleotide sequence: TGCAGCGGCCAGGGAGGCGGGAACACTGAAGCTTTCTTT.